This T cell receptor (beta chain) was sequenced during a study of graft-versus-host responses after intestinal transplantation. About the research overall: Anti-thymocyte globulin induction, then tacrolimus and steroids for around 3 years, went to all recipients. Study-level points and caveats: GvH clones detected in recipient marrow included some appearing first in ileum or blood.

Sequencing was performed with immunoSEQ multiplex PCR; in TCRdb, only in-frame clones are kept and a portion is missing. The data contain approximately 70,000 clones, approximately 87% of them seen just once; the ten biggest clones take up 0.39%. For this clone: Its specificity is not known.

The sample here was unstimulated CD4+ T cells sorted from spleen or lymph node cells, taken before transplant. The clonotype originates from a human donor who was the organ donor for an intestinal transplant.

The CDR3 coding sequence is TGTGCCAGCAGCGAACTAGCGGGGGTTGGGGATACGCAGTATTTT. Protein product: CASSELAGVGDTQYF. This sequence joins TRBV9 and TRBJ2-3, with 11 bases fitting TRBD2. Per the germline V gene, CDR1 is SGDLS and CDR2 is YYNGEE. V trimming: 3 bases; J trimming: 6 bases; junction bases outside the gene matches: 6. The CDR3 is 15 amino acids.